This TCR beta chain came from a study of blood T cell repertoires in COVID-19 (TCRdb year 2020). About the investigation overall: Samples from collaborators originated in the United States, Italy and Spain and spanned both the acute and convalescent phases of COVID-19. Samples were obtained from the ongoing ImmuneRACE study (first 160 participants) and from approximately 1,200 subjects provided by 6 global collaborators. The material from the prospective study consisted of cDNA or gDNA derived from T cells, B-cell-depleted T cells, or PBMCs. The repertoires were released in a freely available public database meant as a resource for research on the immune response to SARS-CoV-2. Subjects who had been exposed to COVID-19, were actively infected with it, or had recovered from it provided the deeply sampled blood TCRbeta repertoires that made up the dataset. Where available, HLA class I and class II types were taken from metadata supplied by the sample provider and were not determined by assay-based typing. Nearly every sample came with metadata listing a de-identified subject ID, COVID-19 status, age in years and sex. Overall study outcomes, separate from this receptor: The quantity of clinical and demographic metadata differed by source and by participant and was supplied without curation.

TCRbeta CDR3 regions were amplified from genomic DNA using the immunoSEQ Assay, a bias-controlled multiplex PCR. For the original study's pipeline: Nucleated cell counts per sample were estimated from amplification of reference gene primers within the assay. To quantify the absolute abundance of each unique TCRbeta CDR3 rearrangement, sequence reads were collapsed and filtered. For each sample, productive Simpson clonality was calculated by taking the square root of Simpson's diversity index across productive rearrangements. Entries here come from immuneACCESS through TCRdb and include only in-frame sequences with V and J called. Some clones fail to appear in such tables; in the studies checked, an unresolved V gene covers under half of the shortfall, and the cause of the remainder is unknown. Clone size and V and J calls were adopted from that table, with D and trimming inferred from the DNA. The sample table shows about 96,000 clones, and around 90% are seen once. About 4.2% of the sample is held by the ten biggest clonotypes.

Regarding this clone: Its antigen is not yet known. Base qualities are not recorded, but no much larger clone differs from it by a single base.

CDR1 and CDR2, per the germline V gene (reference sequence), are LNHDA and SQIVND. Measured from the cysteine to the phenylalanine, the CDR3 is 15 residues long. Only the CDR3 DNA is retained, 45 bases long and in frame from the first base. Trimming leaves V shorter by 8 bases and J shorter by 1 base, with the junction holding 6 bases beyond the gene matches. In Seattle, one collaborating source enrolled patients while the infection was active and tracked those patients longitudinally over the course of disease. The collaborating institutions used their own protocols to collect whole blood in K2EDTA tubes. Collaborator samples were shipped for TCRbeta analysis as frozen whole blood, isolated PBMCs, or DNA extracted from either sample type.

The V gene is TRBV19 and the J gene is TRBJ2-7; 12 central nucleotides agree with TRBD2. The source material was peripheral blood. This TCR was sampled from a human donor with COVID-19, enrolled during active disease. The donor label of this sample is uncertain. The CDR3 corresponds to CASGLAGSESYEQYF. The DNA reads TGTGCCAGTGGACTAGCGGGATCGGAATCCTACGAGCAGTACTTC.